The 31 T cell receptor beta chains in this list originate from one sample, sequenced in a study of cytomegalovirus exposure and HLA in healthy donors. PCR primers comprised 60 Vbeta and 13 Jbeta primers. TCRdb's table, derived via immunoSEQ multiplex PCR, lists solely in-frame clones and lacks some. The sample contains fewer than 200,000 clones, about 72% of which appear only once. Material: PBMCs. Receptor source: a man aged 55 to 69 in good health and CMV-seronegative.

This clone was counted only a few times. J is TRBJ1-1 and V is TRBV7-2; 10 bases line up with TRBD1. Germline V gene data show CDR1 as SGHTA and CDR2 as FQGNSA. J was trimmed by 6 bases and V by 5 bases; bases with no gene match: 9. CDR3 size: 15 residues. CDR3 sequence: CASSSTSGTGAEAFF. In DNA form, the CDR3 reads TGTGCCAGCAGCAGCACTTCCGGGACAGGGGCTGAAGCTTTCTTT.

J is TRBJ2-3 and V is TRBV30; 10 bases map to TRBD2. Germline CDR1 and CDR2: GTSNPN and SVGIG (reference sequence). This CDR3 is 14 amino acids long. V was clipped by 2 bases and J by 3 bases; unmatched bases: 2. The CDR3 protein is CAWSSGLATDTQYF. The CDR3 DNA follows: TGTGCCTGGAGTTCGGGACTAGCGACAGATACGCAGTATTTT.

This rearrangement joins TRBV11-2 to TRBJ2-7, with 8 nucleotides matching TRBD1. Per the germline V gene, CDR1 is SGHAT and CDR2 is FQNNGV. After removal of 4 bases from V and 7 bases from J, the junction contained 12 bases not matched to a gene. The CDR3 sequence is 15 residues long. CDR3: CASSYNSGQGSEQYF. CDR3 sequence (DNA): TGTGCCAGCAGCTACAACTCCGGACAGGGAAGTGAGCAGTACTTC.

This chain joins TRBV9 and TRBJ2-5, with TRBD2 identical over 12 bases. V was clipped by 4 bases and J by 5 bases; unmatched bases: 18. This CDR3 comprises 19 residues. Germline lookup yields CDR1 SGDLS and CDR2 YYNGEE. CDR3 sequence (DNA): TGTGCCAGCAGCCCCAGACAGGGACTAGCGGGTCATATCCTTGAGACCCAGTACTTC. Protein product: CASSPRQGLAGHILETQYF.

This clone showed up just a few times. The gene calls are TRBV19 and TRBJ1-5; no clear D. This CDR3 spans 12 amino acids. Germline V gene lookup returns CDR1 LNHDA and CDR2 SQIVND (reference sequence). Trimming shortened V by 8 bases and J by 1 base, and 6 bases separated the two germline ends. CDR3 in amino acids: CASGGSNQPQHF. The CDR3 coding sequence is TGTGCCAGTGGCGGGAGCAATCAGCCCCAGCATTTT.

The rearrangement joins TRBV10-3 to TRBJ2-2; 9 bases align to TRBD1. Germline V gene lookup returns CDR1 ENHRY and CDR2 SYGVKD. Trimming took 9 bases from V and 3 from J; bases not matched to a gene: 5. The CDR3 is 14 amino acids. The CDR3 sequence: CAMRGQGDTGELFF. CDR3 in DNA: TGTGCCATGCGGGGACAGGGAGACACCGGGGAGCTGTTTTTT.

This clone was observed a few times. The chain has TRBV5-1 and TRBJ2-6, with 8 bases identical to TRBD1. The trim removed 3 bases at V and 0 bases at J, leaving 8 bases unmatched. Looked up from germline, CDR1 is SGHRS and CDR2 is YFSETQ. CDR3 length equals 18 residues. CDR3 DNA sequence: TGCGCCAGCAGCTGGACAGGGATTTGGAGCTCTGGGGCCAACGTCCTGACTTTC. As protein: CASSWTGIWSSGANVLTF.

This chain's CDR3 is CASSWGQGVFEQYF. CDR3 nucleotides: TGTGCCAGCAGCTGGGGACAGGGGGTATTCGAGCAGTACTTC. The rearrangement uses TRBV5-4 and TRBJ2-7; 11 bases are a match to TRBD1. Germline values: CDR1 SGHNT, CDR2 YYREEE (reference sequence). This CDR3 comprises 14 residues. V was clipped by 3 bases and J by 6 bases; unmatched bases: 5.

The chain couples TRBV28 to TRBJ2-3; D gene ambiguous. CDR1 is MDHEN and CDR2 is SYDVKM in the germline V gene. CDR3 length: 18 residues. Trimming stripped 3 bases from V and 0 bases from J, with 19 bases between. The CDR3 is CASSLWRILFSSTDTQYF. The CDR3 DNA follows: TGTGCCAGCAGTTTGTGGCGGATACTCTTCTCTAGCACAGATACGCAGTATTTT.

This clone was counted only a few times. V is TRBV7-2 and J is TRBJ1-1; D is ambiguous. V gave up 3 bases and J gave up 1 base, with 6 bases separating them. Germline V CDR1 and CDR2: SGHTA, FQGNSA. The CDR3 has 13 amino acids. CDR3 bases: TGTGCCAGCAGCTTTGACTCGAACACTGAAGCTTTCTTT. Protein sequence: CASSFDSNTEAFF.

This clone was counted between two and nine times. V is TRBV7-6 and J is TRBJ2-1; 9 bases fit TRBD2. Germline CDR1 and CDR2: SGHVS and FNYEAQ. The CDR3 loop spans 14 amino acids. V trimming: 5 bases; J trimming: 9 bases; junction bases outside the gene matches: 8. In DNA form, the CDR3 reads TGTGCCAGCAGCGCTTGGACTAGCGATTTTGAGCAGTTCTTC. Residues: CASSAWTSDFEQFF.

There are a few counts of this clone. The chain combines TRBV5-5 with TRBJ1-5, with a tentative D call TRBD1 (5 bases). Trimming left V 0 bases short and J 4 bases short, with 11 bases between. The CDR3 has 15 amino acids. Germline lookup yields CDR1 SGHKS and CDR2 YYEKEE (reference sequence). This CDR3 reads CASSLGGDANQPQHF. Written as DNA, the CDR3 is TGTGCCAGCAGCTTGGGGGGGGACGCTAATCAGCCCCAGCATTTT.

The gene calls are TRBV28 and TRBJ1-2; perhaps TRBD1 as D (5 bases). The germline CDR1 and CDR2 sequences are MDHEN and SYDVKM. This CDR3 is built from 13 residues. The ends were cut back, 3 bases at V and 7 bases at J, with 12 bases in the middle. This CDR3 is CASSLGGLPGYTF. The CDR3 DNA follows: TGTGCCAGCAGTTTGGGGGGGTTGCCTGGCTACACCTTC.

The CDR3 bases are TGTGCCAGCAGCACGGGGGACTTCACAGATACGCAGTATTTT. Amino acids: CASSTGDFTDTQYF. V gene TRBV7-2 combines with J gene TRBJ2-3, with a weak D call TRBD2 (6 bases). This CDR3 region has 14 residues. Germline assignment: CDR1 SGHTA and CDR2 FQGNSA. V was cut by 5 bases and J by 2 bases, with 11 bases left in between.

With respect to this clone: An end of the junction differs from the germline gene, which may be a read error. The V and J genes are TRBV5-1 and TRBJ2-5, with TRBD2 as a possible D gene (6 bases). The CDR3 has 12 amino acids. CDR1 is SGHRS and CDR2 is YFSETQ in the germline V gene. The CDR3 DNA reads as TGCGCCAGCAGCTTGGAGTGGGGGGATCGACACTTC. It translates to CASSLEWGDRHF.

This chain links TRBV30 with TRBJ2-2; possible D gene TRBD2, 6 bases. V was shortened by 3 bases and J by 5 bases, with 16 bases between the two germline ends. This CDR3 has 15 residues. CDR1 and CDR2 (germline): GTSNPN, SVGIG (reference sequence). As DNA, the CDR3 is TGTGCCTGGAGGGGCCGCGGGACTTCAACCGGGGAGCTGTTTTTT. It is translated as CAWRGRGTSTGELFF.

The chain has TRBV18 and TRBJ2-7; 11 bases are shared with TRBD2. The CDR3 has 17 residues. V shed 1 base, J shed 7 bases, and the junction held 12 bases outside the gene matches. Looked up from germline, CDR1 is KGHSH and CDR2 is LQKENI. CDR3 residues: CASSPLASGGSGLEQYF. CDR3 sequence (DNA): TGTGCCAGCTCACCACTCGCTAGCGGGGGGTCCGGTTTGGAGCAGTACTTC. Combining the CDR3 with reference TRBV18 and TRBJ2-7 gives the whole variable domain NAGVMQNPRHLVRRRGQEARLRCSPMKGHSHVYWYRQLPEEGLKFMVYLQKENIIDESGMPKERFSAEFPKEGPSILRIQQVVRGDSAAYFCASSPLASGGSGLEQYFGPGTRLTVT.

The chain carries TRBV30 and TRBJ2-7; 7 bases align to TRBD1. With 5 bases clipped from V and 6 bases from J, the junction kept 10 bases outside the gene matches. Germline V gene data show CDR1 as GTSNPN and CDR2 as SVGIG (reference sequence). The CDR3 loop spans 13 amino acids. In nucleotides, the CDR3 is TGTGCCTGGGGGGACAGCTGGGGTGGCGAGCAGTACTTC. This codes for CAWGDSWGGEQYF.

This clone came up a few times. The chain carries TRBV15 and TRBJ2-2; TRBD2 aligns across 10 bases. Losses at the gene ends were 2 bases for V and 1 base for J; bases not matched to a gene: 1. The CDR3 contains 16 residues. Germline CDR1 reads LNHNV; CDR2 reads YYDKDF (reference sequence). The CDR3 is CATSRRLAGNTGELFF. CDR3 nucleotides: TGTGCCACCAGCAGAAGACTAGCGGGGAACACCGGGGAGCTGTTTTTT.

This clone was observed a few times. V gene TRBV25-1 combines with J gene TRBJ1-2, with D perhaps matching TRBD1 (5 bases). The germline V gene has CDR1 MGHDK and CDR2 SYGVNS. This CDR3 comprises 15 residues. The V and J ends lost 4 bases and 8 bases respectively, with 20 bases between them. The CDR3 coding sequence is TGTGCCAGCAGTGTGAGGACGGGGGTAATAGAGGGCTACACCTTC. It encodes CASSVRTGVIEGYTF.

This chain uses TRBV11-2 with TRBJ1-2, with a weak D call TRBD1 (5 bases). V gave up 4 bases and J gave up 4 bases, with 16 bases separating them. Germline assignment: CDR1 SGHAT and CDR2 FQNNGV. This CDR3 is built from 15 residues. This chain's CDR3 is CASSSSGQGLYGYTF. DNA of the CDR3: TGTGCCAGCAGCTCTAGCGGTCAGGGACTCTATGGCTACACCTTC.

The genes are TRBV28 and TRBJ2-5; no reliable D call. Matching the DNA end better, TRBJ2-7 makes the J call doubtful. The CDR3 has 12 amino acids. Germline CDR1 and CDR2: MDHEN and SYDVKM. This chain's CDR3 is CASSFRPHEQYF. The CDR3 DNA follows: TGTGCCAGCAGTTTCCGCCCCCACGAGCAGTACTTC.

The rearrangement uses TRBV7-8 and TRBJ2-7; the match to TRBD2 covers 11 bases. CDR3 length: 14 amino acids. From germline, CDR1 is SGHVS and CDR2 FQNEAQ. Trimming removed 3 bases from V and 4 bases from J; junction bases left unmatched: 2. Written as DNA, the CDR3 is TGTGCCAGCAGCTTTCTAGCGGGAGGATACGAGCAGTACTTC. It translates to CASSFLAGGYEQYF.

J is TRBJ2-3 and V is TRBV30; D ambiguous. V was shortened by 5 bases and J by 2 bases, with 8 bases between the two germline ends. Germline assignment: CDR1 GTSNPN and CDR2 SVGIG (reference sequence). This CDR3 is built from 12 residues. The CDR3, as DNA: TGTGCCTGGGAACGGGTCACAGATACGCAGTATTTT. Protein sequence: CAWERVTDTQYF. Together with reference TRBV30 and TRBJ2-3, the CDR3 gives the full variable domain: SQTIHQWPATLVQPVGSPLSLECTVEGTSNPNLYWYRQAAGRGLQLLFYSVGIGQISSEVPQNLSASRPQDRQFILSSKKLLLSDSGFYLCAWERVTDTQYFGPGTRLTVL.

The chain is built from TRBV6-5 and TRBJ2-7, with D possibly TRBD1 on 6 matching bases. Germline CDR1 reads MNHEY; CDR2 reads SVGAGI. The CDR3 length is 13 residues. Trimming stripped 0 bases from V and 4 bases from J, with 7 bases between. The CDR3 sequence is CASSYSTGYEQYF. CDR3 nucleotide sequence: TGTGCCAGCAGTTACTCGACAGGTTACGAGCAGTACTTC.

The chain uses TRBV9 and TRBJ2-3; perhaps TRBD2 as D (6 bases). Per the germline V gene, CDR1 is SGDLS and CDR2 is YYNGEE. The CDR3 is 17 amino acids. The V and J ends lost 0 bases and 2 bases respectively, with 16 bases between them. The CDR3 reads CASSVAGWDSATDTQYF. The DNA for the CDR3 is TGTGCCAGCAGCGTAGCAGGTTGGGACTCAGCCACAGATACGCAGTATTTT.

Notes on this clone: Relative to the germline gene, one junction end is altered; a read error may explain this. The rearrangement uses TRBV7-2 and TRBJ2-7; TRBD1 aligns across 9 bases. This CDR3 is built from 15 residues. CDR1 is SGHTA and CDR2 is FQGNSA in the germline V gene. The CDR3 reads CASTLWGTGSYEQYF. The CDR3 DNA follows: TGTGCCAGCACCTTATGGGGGACAGGGTCCTACGAGCAGTACTTC.

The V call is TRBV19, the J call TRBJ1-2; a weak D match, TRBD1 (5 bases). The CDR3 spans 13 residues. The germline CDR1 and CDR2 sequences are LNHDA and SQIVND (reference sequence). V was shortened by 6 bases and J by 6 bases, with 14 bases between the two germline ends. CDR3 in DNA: TGTGCCAGTAGAGCGCGGGGCCCTCATGGCTACACCTTC. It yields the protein CASRARGPHGYTF.

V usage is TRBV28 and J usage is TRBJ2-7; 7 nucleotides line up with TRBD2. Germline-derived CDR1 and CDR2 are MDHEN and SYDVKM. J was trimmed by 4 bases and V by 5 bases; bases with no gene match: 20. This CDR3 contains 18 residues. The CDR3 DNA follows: TGTGCCAGCAGTACCTTTGGGGGTGCCGGGACTATAACTTACGAGCAGTACTTC. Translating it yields CASSTFGGAGTITYEQYF.

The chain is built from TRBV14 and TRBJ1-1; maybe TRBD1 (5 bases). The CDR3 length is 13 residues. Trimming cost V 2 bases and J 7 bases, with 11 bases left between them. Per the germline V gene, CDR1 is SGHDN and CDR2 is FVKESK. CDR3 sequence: CASSQSQGGEAFF. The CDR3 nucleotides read TGTGCCAGCAGCCAAAGTCAGGGAGGTGAAGCTTTCTTT.

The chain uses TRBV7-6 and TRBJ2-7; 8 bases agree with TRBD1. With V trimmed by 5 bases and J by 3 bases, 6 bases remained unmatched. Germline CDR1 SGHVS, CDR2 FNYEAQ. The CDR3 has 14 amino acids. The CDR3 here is CASSKTGDVYEQYF. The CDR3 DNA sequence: TGTGCCAGCAGCAAGACAGGGGACGTCTACGAGCAGTACTTC.